The 22 T cell receptor beta chains listed next were all sequenced from one sample in a study of blood T cell repertoires in COVID-19. TCRdb's copy holds only in-frame clones and misses some; the assay was immunoSEQ multiplex PCR. Here the sample spans around 270,000 clones, 80% to 90% being singletons. Source material: PBMCs or T cells enriched from blood (not recorded which). All receptors derive from a woman between 40 and 50 years old who had been exposed to COVID-19.

The chain couples TRBV30 to TRBJ1-5; no reliable D call. V shed 0 bases and J shed 4 bases, with 4 bases lying between them. CDR3 length: 12 residues. The V gene's germline CDR1 is GTSNPN and CDR2 SVGIG (reference sequence). As DNA, the CDR3 is TGTGCCTGGAGTGTACTTAATCAGCCCCAGCATTTT. Its translation is CAWSVLNQPQHF.

The chain joins TRBV10-2 to TRBJ1-3; possible D gene TRBD1, 6 bases. Germline lookup yields CDR1 WSHSY and CDR2 SAAADI. V lost 3 bases and J lost 2, with 8 bases in between. CDR3 size: 14 residues. In DNA, the CDR3 is TGCGCCAGCAGTGAAGGGACACCTGGAAACACCATATATTTT. This encodes CASSEGTPGNTIYF.

The chain combines TRBV5-4 with TRBJ1-4; TRBD1 agrees at 7 bases. Per germline, CDR1 SGHNT and CDR2 YYREEE (reference sequence). The junction had 2 bases not matched to a gene; V was cut back by 1 base and J by 8 bases. This CDR3 has 13 amino acids. The CDR3, as DNA: TGTGCCAGCAGCTTGAAGGGGGCGGAAAAACTGTTTTTT. Residues: CASSLKGAEKLFF.

The chain combines TRBV27 with TRBJ2-7; possible D gene TRBD1, 6 bases. The CDR3 totals 17 residues. Germline loops: CDR1 MNHEY, CDR2 SMNVEV (reference sequence). Deletions cut 4 bases from V and 1 base from J, with 20 bases between. Here the CDR3 DNA reads TGTGCCAGCAGTTCATTTTTCAGGGGAGCTGGGTCCTACGAGCAGTACTTC. This sequence encodes CASSSFFRGAGSYEQYF.

The rearrangement uses TRBV7-2 and TRBJ2-7, with 14 bases that match TRBD2. V lost 4 bases and J lost 6; bases outside the gene matches: 5. The CDR3 length is 15 residues. From germline, CDR1 is SGHTA and CDR2 FQGNSA. The CDR3 DNA is TGTGCCAGCAGCTCTACGGGACTAGCGGGGGCCGAGCAGTACTTC. Amino acid sequence: CASSSTGLAGAEQYF.

The chain couples TRBV6-5 to TRBJ2-1; TRBD1 agrees at 8 bases. The CDR3 is made up of 13 amino acids. Germline lookup yields CDR1 MNHEY and CDR2 SVGAGI. V trimming: 7 bases; J trimming: 6 bases; junction bases outside the gene matches: 5. CDR3 nucleotides: TGTGCCAGCACCCGGGACAGGACCAATGAGCAGTTCTTC. As protein: CASTRDRTNEQFF.

The chain is built from TRBV27 and TRBJ2-5; 8 nucleotides agree with TRBD2. Germline V gene sequence: CDR1 MNHEY, CDR2 SMNVEV (reference sequence). V gave up 5 bases and J gave up 1 base; unmatched junction bases: 9. The CDR3 contains 16 residues. CDR3 in amino acids: CASSRFSGTSQETQYF. The CDR3 nucleotides read TGTGCCAGCAGTCGGTTTAGCGGGACCTCCCAAGAGACCCAGTACTTC.

This clone was found once. This chain joins TRBV28 and TRBJ1-1, with 7 bases that match TRBD1. Germline lookup yields CDR1 MDHEN and CDR2 SYDVKM. With V trimmed by 1 base and J by 6 bases, 8 bases remained unmatched. This CDR3 is built from 15 residues. The CDR3, as DNA: TGTGCCAGCAGTTTATCGACAGGGCGGTGGTCTGAAGCTTTCTTT. It specifies CASSLSTGRWSEAFF. The full variable domain, with the rest looked up from reference TRBV28 and TRBJ1-1, is DVKVTQSSRYLVKRTGEKVFLECVQDMDHENMFWYRQDPGLGLRLIYFSYDVKMKEKGDIPEGYSVSREKKERFSLILESASTNQTSMYLCASSLSTGRWSEAFFGQGTRLTVV.

The chain employs TRBV24-1 and TRBJ2-5; TRBD1 agrees at 10 bases. Per the germline V gene, CDR1 is KGHDR and CDR2 is SFDVKD. The CDR3 is 17 amino acids. V trimming: 5 bases; J trimming: 1 base; junction bases outside the gene matches: 9. The CDR3 region has the DNA TGTGCCACCAGTGTAGGGACAGGGGTAAAAGGCCAAGAGACCCAGTACTTC. Its translation is CATSVGTGVKGQETQYF.

This chain links TRBV11-2 with TRBJ2-3; TRBD2 is a possible D gene (7 bases). Germline values: CDR1 SGHAT, CDR2 FQNNGV. V shed 5 bases and J shed 2 bases, with 20 bases lying between them. The length of the CDR3 is 17 residues. In DNA form, the CDR3 reads TGTGCCAGCAGCCCAATTGGGAGGGGGTGGAACACAGATACGCAGTATTTT. It specifies CASSPIGRGWNTDTQYF.

This clone has just a few counts. The CDR3 nucleotides are TGTGCCAGCAGTGCAGAAACCGGGGAGCTGTTTTTT. Translation gives CASSAETGELFF. This chain uses TRBV25-1 with TRBJ2-2; D not certain. This CDR3 has 12 residues. The V end lost 4 bases, the J end lost 5 bases, and 5 bases lay between the germline ends. CDR1 and CDR2 (germline): MGHDK, SYGVNS.

On this clone: Relative to the germline gene, one junction end is altered; a read error may explain this. The rearrangement uses TRBV5-1 and TRBJ1-1; D unclear. This CDR3 has 13 residues. Germline V lookup: CDR1 SGHRS, CDR2 YFSETQ. CDR3 region: CASSFGGNTEAFF. DNA for the CDR3: TGTGCCAGCAGCTTCGGAGGGAACACTGAAGCTTTCTTT.

Only one count was recorded for this clone. This chain connects TRBV11-3 to TRBJ1-1; 7 nucleotides line up with TRBD1. The CDR3 covers 17 residues. Germline V gives CDR1 SGHNT, CDR2 YENEEA. The trim removed 0 bases at V and 3 bases at J, leaving 10 bases unmatched. The CDR3 loop is CASSLEFPGGIHTEAFF. The CDR3 coding sequence is TGTGCCAGCAGCTTAGAATTTCCAGGGGGGATTCACACTGAAGCTTTCTTT.

This chain uses TRBV4-2 with TRBJ2-1; 9 positions agree with TRBD2. The ends lost 0 bases at V and 16 bases at J; junction bases unmatched: 4. CDR1 is LGHNA, CDR2 YNFKEQ, per germline. CDR3 length equals 12 residues. Here the CDR3 reads CASSQEGTSIFF. DNA for the CDR3: TGTGCCAGCAGCCAAGAGGGGACTAGCATCTTCTTC.

V usage is TRBV14 and J usage is TRBJ2-1, with D possibly matching TRBD1 (6 bases). The CDR3 loop spans 15 amino acids. Germline CDR1 SGHDN, CDR2 FVKESK. V lost 3 bases, J lost 3 bases, and 12 bases lay in between. The CDR3 loop reads CASSHTGTNYNEQFF. The CDR3 coding sequence is TGTGCCAGCAGCCACACAGGGACCAACTACAATGAGCAGTTCTTC.

The genes are TRBV5-1 and TRBJ1-4; maybe TRBD1 (5 bases). The V gene lost 5 bases and the J gene lost 8 bases, with 19 bases spanning the gap. The CDR3 extends over 15 amino acids. CDR1 is SGHRS and CDR2 is YFSETQ in the germline V gene. CDR3 region: CASRRDGGREEKLFF. The CDR3 nucleotides are TGCGCCAGCAGGCGGGACGGTGGGCGTGAGGAAAAACTGTTTTTT.

As for this clone: This specimen includes other DNA sequences encoding the same CDR3. This chain links TRBV6-5 with TRBJ1-2; D is unresolved. Deletions cut 2 bases from V and 8 bases from J, with 9 bases between. This CDR3 region has 12 residues. Germline V gene lookup returns CDR1 MNHEY and CDR2 SVGAGI. Here the CDR3 reads CASSYRGGGYTF. The CDR3 region has the DNA TGTGCCAGCAGTTACAGAGGAGGCGGCTACACCTTC.

The rearrangement joins TRBV19 to TRBJ1-2; no clear D. The CDR3 sequence is 12 residues long. V shed 5 bases and J shed 4 bases, with 8 bases lying between them. Germline-derived CDR1 and CDR2 are LNHDA and SQIVND (reference sequence). This CDR3 reads CASSGGGYGYTF. The CDR3 coding sequence is TGTGCCAGTAGTGGTGGCGGCTATGGCTACACCTTC.

The chain joins TRBV10-3 to TRBJ2-3; D gene ambiguous. The CDR3 loop spans 15 amino acids. V was shortened by 7 bases and J by 0 bases, with 14 bases between the two germline ends. CDR1 ENHRY and CDR2 SYGVKD come from the germline V gene. The chain's CDR3 is CAIKPTQASTDTQYF. CDR3 nucleotides: TGTGCCATCAAACCTACCCAGGCTAGCACAGATACGCAGTATTTT.

This rearrangement joins TRBV2 to TRBJ1-6; 10 bases match TRBD1. The CDR3 totals 14 residues. Per the germline V gene, CDR1 is SNHLY and CDR2 is FYNNEI. Germline trimming cut 6 bases from V and 8 bases from J; bases unmatched to any gene: 4. CDR3 in amino acids: CASRGQGLDSPLHF. The CDR3 DNA reads as TGTGCCAGCAGGGGACAGGGGCTGGATTCACCCCTCCACTTT.

The chain links TRBV24-1 to TRBJ2-1; 9 bases are shared with TRBD2. Looked up from germline, CDR1 is KGHDR and CDR2 is SFDVKD. The V gene end was trimmed by 2 bases and the J gene end by 8 bases; junction bases not matched to a gene: 6. The CDR3 is 15 residues long. CDR3 bases: TGTGCCACCAGTGATTCGGCGGGAGGGTCGTATGAGCAGTTCTTC. It encodes CATSDSAGGSYEQFF.

This clone was seen just once. The genes are TRBV27 and TRBJ2-3; 7 bases agree with TRBD2. V was pared by 2 bases and J by 2 bases, with 4 bases of the junction left unmatched. Germline V gives CDR1 MNHEY, CDR2 SMNVEV (reference sequence). The CDR3 is 15 residues long. The CDR3 reads CASSLAGAPTDTQYF. The CDR3 nucleotides read TGTGCCAGCAGTTTAGCGGGAGCCCCCACAGATACGCAGTATTTT.